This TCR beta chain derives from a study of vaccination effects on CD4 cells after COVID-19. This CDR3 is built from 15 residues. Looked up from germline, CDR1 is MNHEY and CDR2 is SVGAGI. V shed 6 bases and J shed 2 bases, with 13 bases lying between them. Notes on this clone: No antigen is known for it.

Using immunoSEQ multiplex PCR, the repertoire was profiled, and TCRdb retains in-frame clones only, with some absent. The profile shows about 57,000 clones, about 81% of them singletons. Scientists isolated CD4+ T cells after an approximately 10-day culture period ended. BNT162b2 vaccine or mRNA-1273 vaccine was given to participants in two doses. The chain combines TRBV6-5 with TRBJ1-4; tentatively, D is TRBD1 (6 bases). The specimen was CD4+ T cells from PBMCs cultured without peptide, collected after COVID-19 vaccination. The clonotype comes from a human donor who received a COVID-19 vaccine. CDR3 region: CASSLQGPTNEKLFF. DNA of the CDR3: TGTGCCAGCAGCCTACAGGGTCCGACTAATGAAAAACTGTTTTTT.